This is a list of T cell receptor beta chains from one sample in a study of T cells in localized non-small cell lung cancer. Produced via immunoSEQ multiplex PCR; TCRdb's table is partial and in-frame only. The sample holds about 82,000 clones, around 82% seen once. The sequencing here drew on PBMCs, taken before any cancer treatment. These receptors all come from a man between 40 and 70 years old with stage II squamous cell lung carcinoma. Both conserved end residues are part of each CDR3. The order of the fields is D gene, V gene, J gene, clone size, CDR3 DNA, CDR3 protein. D genes are given only for firm matches. Clone size is stated in some rows and not others, as once, few, many or a class when expanded.

NA	TRBV11-3	TRBJ2-2	NA	TGTGCCAGCAGCTTCGGCAGGGGCTTCGACACCGGGGAGCTGTTTTTT	CASSFGRGFDTGELFF
NA	TRBV6-5	TRBJ1-2	NA	TGTGCCAGCAGTACCCCCCGGCGGGGGAACTATGGCTACACCTTC	CASSTPRRGNYGYTF
TRBD2	TRBV6-6	TRBJ2-3	NA	TGTGCCAGCAGGGGACTAGCACCCGGCACAGATACGCAGTATTTT	CASRGLAPGTDTQYF
NA	TRBV6-1	TRBJ2-7	NA	TGTGCCAGCAGGACGTCAAGTGGGCGCTACGAGCAGTACTTC	CASRTSSGRYEQYF
NA	TRBV5-4	TRBJ1-3	NA	TGTGCCAGCAGCTTGGCCGGGAGCTCTGGAAACACCATATATTTT	CASSLAGSSGNTIYF
TRBD2	TRBV9	TRBJ2-3	NA	TGTGCCAGCAGCGTATCGGGAGGCTCCACAGATACGCAGTATTTT	CASSVSGGSTDTQYF
TRBD1	TRBV28	TRBJ2-5	NA	TGTGCCAGCTGTTATCGACAGGGCCGGCGGACCCAGTACTTC	CASCYRQGRRTQYF
NA	TRBV7-9	TRBJ2-5	NA	TGTGCCAGCAGCTTAGTTGGTATACAAGAGACCCAGTACTTC	CASSLVGIQETQYF
TRBD1	TRBV11-2	TRBJ2-7	NA	TGTGCCAGCAGCCCCATCCGCCGGACAGGGGACGGGGTATACGAGCAGTACTTC	CASSPIRRTGDGVYEQYF
NA	TRBV2	TRBJ2-2	NA	TGTGCCAGCAGTGAGAGGCAGGGGAACACCGGGGAGCTGTTTTTT	CASSERQGNTGELFF
NA	TRBV4-3	TRBJ1-5	once	TGCGCCAGCAGCCCAAATACAGGATGGGGTCAGCCCCAGCATTTT	CASSPNTGWGQPQHF
NA	TRBV6-5	TRBJ2-7	NA	TGTGCCAGCAGCCAGATGGGAGGCTACGAGCAGTACTTC	CASSQMGGYEQYF
NA	TRBV7-9	TRBJ2-3	NA	TGTGCCAGCAGCTTATCACAGGGCACAGATACGCAGTATTTT	CASSLSQGTDTQYF
NA	TRBV2	TRBJ2-7	NA	TGTGCCAGCAGACGGGACTCCGACTACGAGCAGTACTTC	CASRRDSDYEQYF
NA	TRBV19	TRBJ1-6	NA	TGTGCCAGTAGCGATGGGGGTGGCAGGCAAAATTCACCCCTCCACTTT	CASSDGGGRQNSPLHF